The present TCR beta chain was sequenced within a study of shared clonotypes between healthy human individuals. Study-level information: Three men and two women, aged 18 to 49, were donors. Study results and caveats: The diversity represented, both genetic and in exposure history, was limited by few donors.

As to this clone: The antigen remains undetermined.

Assay: immunoSEQ multiplex PCR; the TCRdb copy retains only in-frame clones and omits some. The sample includes 2 million or so clones, roughly 94% of them seen just once. Trimming removed 5 bases at V and 6 bases at J, with 15 bases between. Germline CDR1 is SGHNT and CDR2 is YYREEE (reference sequence). The CDR3 loop spans 13 amino acids. What was sequenced was naive CD4+ T cells sorted from blood. Subset denoted: CD45RA+ positively selected. The clonotype originates from a man between 18 and 35 years old in good health. V gene TRBV5-4 combines with J gene TRBJ2-7; D is tentatively TRBD1 or TRBD2 (5 bases each). The CDR3: CASRRFGDGEQYF. The CDR3 region has the DNA TGTGCCAGCAGGCGATTCGGGGACGGCGAGCAGTACTTC.